This is a list of T cell receptor beta chains from one sample in a study of graft-versus-host responses after intestinal transplantation. Clones were read by immunoSEQ multiplex PCR, and TCRdb kept only the in-frame ones, dropping some. The data show 40,000 or so clones, around 92% seen once. The sequences come from PBMCs, collected roughly 270 days after transplant. The receptors here all came from a human patient who received an intestinal transplant, so some T cells may come from the graft donor. Both conserved end residues are part of each CDR3. The D gene is left open where the match is weak. A clone size is listed for some rows: how often the clone was seen (once, few, many), or a class if it is expanded.

v_call	j_call	clone_size	d_call	cdr3_nt	cdr3_aa
TRBV7-9	TRBJ1-2	once	-	TGTGCCAGCAGCTTACCACAGGGAGTCTATGGCTACACCTTC	CASSLPQGVYGYTF
TRBV6-5	TRBJ2-7	-	-	TGTGCCAGCAGTTACTCGATTGGGTTTCGGTACGAGCAGTACTTC	CASSYSIGFRYEQYF
TRBV18	TRBJ1-2	-	-	TGTGCCAGCTCTCTTTTGGGTAACGGTGGCTACACCTTC	CASSLLGNGGYTF
TRBV11-3	TRBJ2-2	-	TRBD1	TGTGCCAGCAGCCCCAGGGGGCACACCGGGGAGCTGTTTTTT	CASSPRGHTGELFF
TRBV9	TRBJ1-1	-	TRBD1	TGTGCCAGCAGCGTAGACCCGGGACAGGGCAGAGGTGAAGCTTTCTTT	CASSVDPGQGRGEAFF
TRBV5-1	TRBJ2-5	few	TRBD2	TGCGCCAGCAGCTGGGGGCGTACTAGCGGGGGGCAAGAGACCCAGTACTTC	CASSWGRTSGGQETQYF
TRBV10-3	TRBJ1-2	-	-	TGTGCCATCAGTGACCCTGCGCGAGCCCACTATGGCTACACCTTC	CAISDPARAHYGYTF
TRBV13	TRBJ2-1	-	-	TGTGCCAGCAGCTTAGGCTTAGACACGGGTGAGCAGTTCTTC	CASSLGLDTGEQFF
TRBV27	TRBJ1-1	-	-	TGTGCCAGCAGTTTATTGGGGGGCACTGAAGCTTTCTTT	CASSLLGGTEAFF
TRBV9	TRBJ2-2	-	-	TGTGCCAGCAGCGTGGGGTCGGCAGGGGGGCACACCGGGGAGCTGTTTTTT	CASSVGSAGGHTGELFF
TRBV5-1	TRBJ1-2	-	-	TGCGCCAGCAGCTTGGGGGGCCCGGGGGAAGGTCCTGGCTACACCTTC	CASSLGGPGEGPGYTF
TRBV7-3	TRBJ2-3	-	-	TGTGCCAGCAGCCCCGGACCAGATACGCAGTATTTT	CASSPGPDTQYF
TRBV9	TRBJ1-2	-	-	TGTGCCAGCAGAAGGGACATTAACTATGGCTACACCTTC	CASRRDINYGYTF
TRBV27	TRBJ2-1	-	TRBD2	TGTGCCAGCAGTTTTGCGGGGGAGGGTGAGCAGTTCTTC	CASSFAGEGEQFF
TRBV27	TRBJ2-7	-	-	TGTGCCAGCAGTACCGGTTCCTACGAGCAGTACTTC	CASSTGSYEQYF
TRBV6-1	TRBJ2-7	-	TRBD1	TGTGCCAGCAGTCCGGGACAGGCTATCTACGAGCAGTACTTC	CASSPGQAIYEQYF
TRBV2	TRBJ2-7	-	-	TGTGCCAGCGAAGGGCGAGGGGGGCAGTACTTC	CASEGRGGQYF
TRBV2	TRBJ2-7	-	TRBD2	TGTGCCAGCACTGGGGGTAGCGGGGGATACGAGCAGTACTTC	CASTGGSGGYEQYF
TRBV18	TRBJ2-5	-	-	TGTGCCAGCTCACCATATGCCCTAGCCGGGCAAGAGACCCAGTACTTC	CASSPYALAGQETQYF
TRBV12-5	TRBJ2-5	once	-	TGTGCTAGTGGTTTTGACGGGGCCCAAGAGACCCAGTACTTC	CASGFDGAQETQYF
TRBV5-1	TRBJ1-2	-	TRBD1	TGCGCCAGCAGCTTCACCCCTCTAACCTCCGGGACAGGGTCCTATGGCTACACCTTC	CASSFTPLTSGTGSYGYTF
TRBV11-2	TRBJ1-1	-	-	TGTGCCAGCAGCTTAGATCCCAGGGGAGCTTTCTTT	CASSLDPRGAFF
TRBV14	TRBJ1-1	-	TRBD1	TGTGCCAGCAGCGATCCGGGACAGGGATACACTGAAGCTTTCTTT	CASSDPGQGYTEAFF
TRBV7-3	TRBJ2-5	few	TRBD2	TGTGCCAGCAGCTTAAAAGGGCTAGCGGGGGGCGTCGGAGAGACCCAGTACTTC	CASSLKGLAGGVGETQYF
TRBV4-1	TRBJ2-1	-	TRBD2	TGCGCCAGCAGGCATCTAGCGGGGGGGTACAATGAGCAGTTCTTC	CASRHLAGGYNEQFF
TRBV6-1	TRBJ2-3	once	TRBD2	TGTGCCAGCAGCGGGACTACCCACACAGATACGCAGTATTTT	CASSGTTHTDTQYF
TRBV6-1	TRBJ1-6	-	-	TGTGCCAGCAGTGAACGGGAGGGAGGTTCACCCCTCCACTTT	CASSEREGGSPLHF
TRBV4-1	TRBJ1-1	-	-	TGCGCCAGCAGCCACCCCTTGTTAAACACTGAAGCTTTCTTT	CASSHPLLNTEAFF
TRBV19	TRBJ1-3	-	TRBD1	TGTGCCAGTAGTCTCGGGACAGGGGACTCTGGAAACACCATATATTTT	CASSLGTGDSGNTIYF
TRBV4-1	TRBJ1-4	-	TRBD1	TGCGCCAGCAGCCCAGGGGGTGCAACTAATGAAAAACTGTTTTTT	CASSPGGATNEKLFF
TRBV11-1	TRBJ2-3	-	-	TGTGCCAGCAGCTTACGGCAGGTAGATACGCAGTATTTT	CASSLRQVDTQYF
TRBV7-2	TRBJ1-2	-	-	TGTGCCAGCAGCTTACAGGGAGTCCCTCCTAACTATGGCTACACCTTC	CASSLQGVPPNYGYTF
TRBV11-3	TRBJ2-3	-	-	TGTGCCAGCAGCTTAGCGCGGGCAGGGCAGGATACGCAGTATTTT	CASSLARAGQDTQYF
TRBV6-4	TRBJ1-5	once	-	TGTGCCAGCAGGGAGGACGGGAGTTATCAGCCCCAGCATTTT	CASREDGSYQPQHF
TRBV5-6	TRBJ2-2	-	-	TGTGCCAGCAGCTTGGCCGGAGGGGAGAACCCCGGGGAGCTGTTTTTT	CASSLAGGENPGELFF
TRBV5-1	TRBJ2-7	-	TRBD1	TGCGCCAGCAGCTTGAAACAGGACAGGGTCTCCTACGAGCAGTACTTC	CASSLKQDRVSYEQYF
TRBV23-1	TRBJ2-1	-	-	TGCGCCAGCAGTCTCAGGGGAGGTTGGGTCTTC	CASSLRGGWVF
TRBV18	TRBJ1-4	-	TRBD1	TGTGCCAGCTCCCGACAGGGGGCTGAGGAAAAACTGTTTTTT	CASSRQGAEEKLFF
TRBV10-3	TRBJ2-7	few	-	TGTGCCATCAGTCAGCAAATGGGAGACTCAACCTACGAGCAGTACTTC	CAISQQMGDSTYEQYF
TRBV6-5	TRBJ2-3	-	-	TGTGCCAGCACCACCCCGGGAGAGACAGATACGCAGTATTTT	CASTTPGETDTQYF
TRBV4-1	TRBJ2-6	-	-	TGCGCCAGCAGCCAACGGACGCGGGGGGCCAACGTCCTGACTTTC	CASSQRTRGANVLTF
TRBV12-5	TRBJ2-7	-	-	TGTGCTAGTGGTTTGGACGGGTGGGAGCAGTACTTC	CASGLDGWEQYF
TRBV6-1	TRBJ2-7	-	TRBD2	TGTGCCAGCAGTGCTACCGGGACTAGCGTCGGGTACGAGCAGTACTTC	CASSATGTSVGYEQYF